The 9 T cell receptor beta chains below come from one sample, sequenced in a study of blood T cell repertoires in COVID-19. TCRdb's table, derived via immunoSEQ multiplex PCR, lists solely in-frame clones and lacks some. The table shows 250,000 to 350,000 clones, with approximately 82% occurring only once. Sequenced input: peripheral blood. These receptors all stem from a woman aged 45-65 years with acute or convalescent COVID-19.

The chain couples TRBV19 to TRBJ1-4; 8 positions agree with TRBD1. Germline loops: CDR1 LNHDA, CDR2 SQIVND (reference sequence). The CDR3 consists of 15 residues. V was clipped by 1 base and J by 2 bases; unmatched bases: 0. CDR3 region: CASSIGTGTNEKLFF. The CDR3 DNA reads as TGTGCCAGTAGTATAGGGACAGGGACTAATGAAAAACTGTTTTTT.

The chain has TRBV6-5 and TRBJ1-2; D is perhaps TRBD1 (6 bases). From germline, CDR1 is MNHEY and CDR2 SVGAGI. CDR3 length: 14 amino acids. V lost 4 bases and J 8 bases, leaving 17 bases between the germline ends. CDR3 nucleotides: TGTGCCAGCAGTTCCCAGGGGCCCCGCTACGGCTACACCTTC. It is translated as CASSSQGPRYGYTF.

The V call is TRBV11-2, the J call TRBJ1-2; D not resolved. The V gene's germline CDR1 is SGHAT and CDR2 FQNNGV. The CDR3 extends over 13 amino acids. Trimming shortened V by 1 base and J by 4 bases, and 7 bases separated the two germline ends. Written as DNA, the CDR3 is TGTGCCAGCAGCTTAGGTTCGGTCTATGGCTACACCTTC. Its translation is CASSLGSVYGYTF.

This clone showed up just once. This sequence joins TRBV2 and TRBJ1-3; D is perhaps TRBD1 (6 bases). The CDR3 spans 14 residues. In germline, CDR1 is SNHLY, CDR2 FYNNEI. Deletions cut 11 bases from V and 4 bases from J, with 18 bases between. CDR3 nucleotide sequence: TGTGCCGGGGGGGCCGTCCAGACGGGAAACACCATATATTTT. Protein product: CAGGAVQTGNTIYF.

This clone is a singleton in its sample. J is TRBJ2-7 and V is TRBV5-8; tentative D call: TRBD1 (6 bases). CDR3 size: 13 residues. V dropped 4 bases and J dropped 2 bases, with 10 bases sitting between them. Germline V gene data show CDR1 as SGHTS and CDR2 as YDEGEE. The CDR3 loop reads CASSQGFPYEQYF. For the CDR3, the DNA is TGTGCCAGCAGCCAGGGGTTCCCCTACGAGCAGTACTTC.

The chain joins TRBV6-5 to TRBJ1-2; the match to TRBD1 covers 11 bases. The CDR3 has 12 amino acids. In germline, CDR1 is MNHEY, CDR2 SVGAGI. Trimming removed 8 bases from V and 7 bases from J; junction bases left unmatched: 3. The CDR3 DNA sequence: TGTGCCAGCGGACAGGGGGCGCGTGGCTACACCTTC. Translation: CASGQGARGYTF.

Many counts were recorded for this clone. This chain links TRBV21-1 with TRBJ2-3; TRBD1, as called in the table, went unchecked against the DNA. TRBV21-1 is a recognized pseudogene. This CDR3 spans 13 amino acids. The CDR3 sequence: CASSKDRTRPQYF. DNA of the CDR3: TGTGCCAGCAGCAAAGATCGGACACGGCCGCAGTATTTT.

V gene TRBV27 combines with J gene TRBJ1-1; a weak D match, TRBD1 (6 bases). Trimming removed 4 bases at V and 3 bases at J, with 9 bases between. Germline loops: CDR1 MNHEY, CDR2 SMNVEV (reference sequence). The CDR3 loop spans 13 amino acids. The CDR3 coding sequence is TGTGCCAGCAGTTCCAACAGGGACACTGAAGCTTTCTTT. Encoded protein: CASSSNRDTEAFF.

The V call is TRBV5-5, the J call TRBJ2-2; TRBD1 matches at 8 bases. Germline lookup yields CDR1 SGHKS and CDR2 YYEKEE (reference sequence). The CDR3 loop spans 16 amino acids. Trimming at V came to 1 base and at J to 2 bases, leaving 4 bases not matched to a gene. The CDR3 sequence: CASSLLGTGNTGELFF. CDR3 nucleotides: TGTGCCAGCAGCTTGTTAGGGACAGGTAACACCGGGGAGCTGTTTTTT.